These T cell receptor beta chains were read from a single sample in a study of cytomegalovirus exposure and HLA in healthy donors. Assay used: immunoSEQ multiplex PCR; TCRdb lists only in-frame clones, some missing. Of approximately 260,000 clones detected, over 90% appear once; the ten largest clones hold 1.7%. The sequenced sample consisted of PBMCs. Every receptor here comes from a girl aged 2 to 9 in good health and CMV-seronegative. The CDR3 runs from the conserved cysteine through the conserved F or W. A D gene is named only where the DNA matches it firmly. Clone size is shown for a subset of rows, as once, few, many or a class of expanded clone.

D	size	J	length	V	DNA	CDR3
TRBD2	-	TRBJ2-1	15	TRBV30	TGTGCCTGGAGTTTCGGGACTAGCGGGAGATATGAGCAGTTCTTC	CAWSFGTSGRYEQFF
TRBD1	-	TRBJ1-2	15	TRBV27	TGTGCCAGCAGTTTATCTTTAGGGGGCGGCTATGGCTACACCTTC	CASSLSLGGGYGYTF
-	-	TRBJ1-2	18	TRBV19	TGTGCCAGTAGTATAGTTCCTGTCAGGGTCGAAGGGGACTATGGCTACACCTTC	CASSIVPVRVEGDYGYTF
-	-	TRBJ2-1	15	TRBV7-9	TGTGCCAGCAGCTTCTTGGAGATCGGGACTAATGAGCAGTTCTTC	CASSFLEIGTNEQFF
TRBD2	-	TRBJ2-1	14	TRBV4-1	TGCGCCAGCGGCAGGACTAGCGGATACAATGAGCAGTTCTTC	CASGRTSGYNEQFF
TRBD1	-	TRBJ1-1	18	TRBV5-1	TGCGCCAGCAGCTTCGGCGGGACAGGGGGAAAGATGAACACTGAAGCTTTCTTT	CASSFGGTGGKMNTEAFF
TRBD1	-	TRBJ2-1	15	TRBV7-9	TGTGCCAGCAGCGAAGGGACAGGGCCCTACAATGAGCAGTTCTTC	CASSEGTGPYNEQFF
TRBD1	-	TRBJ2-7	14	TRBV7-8	TGTGCCAGCAGCTCCGGGACAGGGGGCTACGAGCAGTACTTC	CASSSGTGGYEQYF
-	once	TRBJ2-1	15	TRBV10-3	TGTGCCATCAGTGGCCGGGGCGGGGACTACAATGAGCAGTTCTTC	CAISGRGGDYNEQFF
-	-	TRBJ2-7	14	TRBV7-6	TGTGCCAGCAGCGCCATACAGGGATCCTACGAGCAGTACTTC	CASSAIQGSYEQYF
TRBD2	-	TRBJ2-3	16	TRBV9	TGTGCCAGCAGCGTAGCTCAGCGGGGGGGGACAGATACGCAGTATTTT	CASSVAQRGGTDTQYF
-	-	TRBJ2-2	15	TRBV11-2	TGTGCCAGCAGCTTCATAGCGAGCTACACCGGGGAGCTGTTTTTT	CASSFIASYTGELFF
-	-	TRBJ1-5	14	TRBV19	TGTGCCAGTAGCCCTTATCTCCCGGGGCAGCCCCAGCATTTT	CASSPYLPGQPQHF
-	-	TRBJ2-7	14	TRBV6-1	TGTGCCAGCCATGAACTTTACGGACAGTACGAGCAGTACTTC	CASHELYGQYEQYF
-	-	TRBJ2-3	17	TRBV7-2	TGTGCCAGCAGCTTCTATGCATTTCGGACAGAACCAGATACGCAGTATTTT	CASSFYAFRTEPDTQYF
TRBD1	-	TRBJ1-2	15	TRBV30	TGTGCCTGGAGTGCGGCGGACAGGACTATCGATGGCTACACCTTC	CAWSAADRTIDGYTF
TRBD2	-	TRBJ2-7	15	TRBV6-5	TGTGCCAGCAGTTACCGGGGGGAGGGAACCTACGAGCAGTACTTC	CASSYRGEGTYEQYF
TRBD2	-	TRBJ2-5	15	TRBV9	TGTGCCAGCAGCGCGGCTTCGGGGGGTTTGGAGACCCAGTACTTC	CASSAASGGLETQYF
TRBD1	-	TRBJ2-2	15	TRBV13	TGTGCCAGCAGCTCCCCCACAGGGGTGGGCGGGGAGCTGTTTTTT	CASSSPTGVGGELFF
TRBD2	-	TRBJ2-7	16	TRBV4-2	TGTGCCAGCAGCCAAGAAGGGACTAGCGTTTCCTACGAGCAGTACTTC	CASSQEGTSVSYEQYF
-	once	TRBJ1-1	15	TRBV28	TGTGCCAGCAGTGGGGCGGGCGGACTAACACTGAAAGCTTTCTTT	CASSGAGGLTLKAFF
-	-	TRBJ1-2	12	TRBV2	TGTGCCAGCCTATCAGGGATGGGGGGCTACACCTTC	CASLSGMGGYTF
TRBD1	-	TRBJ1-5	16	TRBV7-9	TGTTCCAGCACCCCTCAGGGGGTATATAGCAATCAGCCCCAGCATTTT	CSSTPQGVYSNQPQHF
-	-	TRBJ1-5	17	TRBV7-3	TGTGCCAGCAGCCCGTTGGGCCAGGACAGAAGCAATCAGCCCCAGCATTTT	CASSPLGQDRSNQPQHF
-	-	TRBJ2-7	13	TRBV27	TGTGCCAGCAGTCCCCGAACAGCCTACGAGCAGTACTTC	CASSPRTAYEQYF
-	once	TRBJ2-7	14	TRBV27	TGTGCCAGCCGCGGGGGCGATAGCTCCTACGAGCAGTACTTC	CASRGGDSSYEQYF
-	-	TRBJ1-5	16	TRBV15	TGTGCCACCAGGAACGGAGGGGGGGGTCTTGATCAGCCCCAGCATTTT	CATRNGGGGLDQPQHF
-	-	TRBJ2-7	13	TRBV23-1	TGCGCCAAGGGGAAGGGGGTGAACCTCGAGCAGTACTTC	CAKGKGVNLEQYF
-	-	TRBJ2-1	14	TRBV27	TGTGCCAGCAGTACGGAGAGCTCCTACAATGAGCAGTTCTTC	CASSTESSYNEQFF
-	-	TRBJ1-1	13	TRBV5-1	TGCGCCAGCAGCTACAGGATTGGCACTGAAGCTTTCTTT	CASSYRIGTEAFF
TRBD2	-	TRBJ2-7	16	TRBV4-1	TGCGCCAGCAGCCAAGATAGCGGGGCCTATTTCTACGAGCAGTACTTC	CASSQDSGAYFYEQYF
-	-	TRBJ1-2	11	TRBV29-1	TGCAGCGTTGAGGTGAGGGATGGCTACACCTTC	CSVEVRDGYTF
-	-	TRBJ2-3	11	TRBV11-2	TGTGCTAGCAGCTCGGGAGTAGCGCAGTATTTT	CASSSGVAQYF
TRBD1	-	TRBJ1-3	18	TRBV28	TGTGCCAGCAGTTTAGGTTCGGACAGGGCTCTCTCTGGAAACACCATATATTTT	CASSLGSDRALSGNTIYF
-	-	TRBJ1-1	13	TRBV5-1	TGCGCCAGCAGCTTGGGTAGGGGCTCTGAAGCTTTCTTT	CASSLGRGSEAFF
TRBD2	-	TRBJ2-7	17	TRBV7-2	TGTGCCAGCAGCTTAGAGAGTAGCGGGAGCTTCTCCTACGAGCAGTACTTC	CASSLESSGSFSYEQYF
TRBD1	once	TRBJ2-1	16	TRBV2	TGTGCCAGCAGGGGCAGGACAGGGCAATCCTACAATGAGCAGTTCTTC	CASRGRTGQSYNEQFF
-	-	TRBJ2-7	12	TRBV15	TGTGCCACCAGCCGGGGGACGGACGAGCAGTACTTC	CATSRGTDEQYF
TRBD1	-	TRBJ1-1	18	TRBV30	TGTGCCTGGAGTGTACGTTGGGACAGGGGCCCAAGGAACACTGAAGCTTTCTTT	CAWSVRWDRGPRNTEAFF
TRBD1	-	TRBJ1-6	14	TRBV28	TGTGCCAGCAGTCCTTCGGGACAGTATTCACCCCTCCACTTT	CASSPSGQYSPLHF
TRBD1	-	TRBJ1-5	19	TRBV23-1	TGCGCCAGCAGTCAATCTACCGGGACAGGGATTTATAGCAATCAGCCCCAGCATTTT	CASSQSTGTGIYSNQPQHF
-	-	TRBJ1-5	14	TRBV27	TGTGCCAGCAGTCTCCGGGATCCCAATCAGCCCCAGCATTTT	CASSLRDPNQPQHF
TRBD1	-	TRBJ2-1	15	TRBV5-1	TGCGCCAGCAGCTTGGGACAGGGTTCCTACAATGAGCAGTTCTTC	CASSLGQGSYNEQFF
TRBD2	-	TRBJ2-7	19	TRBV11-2	TGTGCCAGCAGCCAAGGCGGAAGGGAGCGGGAGAGGGCAAGGAACGAGCAGTACTTC	CASSQGGRERERARNEQYF
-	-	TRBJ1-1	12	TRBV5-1	TGCGCCAGCAGCACACAGGGTGGTGAAGCTTTCTTT	CASSTQGGEAFF
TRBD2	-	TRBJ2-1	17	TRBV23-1	TGCGCCAGCAGTCAATCGGGCAGCGGGAGCTCCTACAATGAGCAGTTCTTC	CASSQSGSGSSYNEQFF
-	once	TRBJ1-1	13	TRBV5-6	TGTGCCAGCAGCCGCGGATCGGGGACTGAAGCTTTCTTT	CASSRGSGTEAFF
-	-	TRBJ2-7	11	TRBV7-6	TGTGCCAGCAGCAGGGGCGACGAGCAGTACTTC	CASSRGDEQYF
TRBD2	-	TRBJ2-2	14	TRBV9	TGTGCCGGCCTCAGCGGGGTGAACACCGGGGAGCTGTTTTTT	CAGLSGVNTGELFF
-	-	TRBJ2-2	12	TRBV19	TGTGCCAGTAGTATCGTCGGCGGGGAGCTGTTTTTT	CASSIVGGELFF
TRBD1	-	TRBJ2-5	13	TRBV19	TGTGCCAGTAGTATTGGACAGGGAGAGACCCAGTACTTC	CASSIGQGETQYF
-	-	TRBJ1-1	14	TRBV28	TGTGCCAGCAGACCCCCGGGGGGGAACACTGAAGCTTTCTTT	CASRPPGGNTEAFF
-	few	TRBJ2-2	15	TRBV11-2	TGTGCCAGCAGCTTCTCGGGAGCGAACACCGGGGAGCTGTTTTTT	CASSFSGANTGELFF